This T cell receptor beta chain is drawn from a study of cytomegalovirus exposure and HLA in healthy donors. This CDR3 region has 16 residues. The PCR had 60 Vbeta and 13 Jbeta primers. Repertoires were generated with immunoSEQ multiplex PCR, while TCRdb's copy carries only in-frame clones and drops some. The sample yields 150,000 or so clones, 80% to 90% seen once. The clonotype was recovered from a man in his late teens or twenties in good health and CMV-seropositive. The chain has TRBV21-1 and TRBJ2-3; the table gives TRBD2 as D, unverified against the DNA. TRBV21-1 is shown as a pseudogene. What was sequenced was PBMCs. This CDR3 reads CASSKGGDLNTDTQYF. The DNA of the CDR3 is TGTGCCAGCAGCAAAGGGGGGGATTTGAACACAGATACGCAGTATTTT.